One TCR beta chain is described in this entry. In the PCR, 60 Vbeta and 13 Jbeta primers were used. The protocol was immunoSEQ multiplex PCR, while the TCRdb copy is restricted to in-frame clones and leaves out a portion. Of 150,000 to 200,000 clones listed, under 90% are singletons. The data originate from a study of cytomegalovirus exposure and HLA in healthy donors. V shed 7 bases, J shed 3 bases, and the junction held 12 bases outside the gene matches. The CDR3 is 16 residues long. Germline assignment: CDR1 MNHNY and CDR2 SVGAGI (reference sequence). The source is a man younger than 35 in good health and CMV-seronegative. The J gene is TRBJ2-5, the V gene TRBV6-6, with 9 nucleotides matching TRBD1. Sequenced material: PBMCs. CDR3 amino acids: CASTITGGKREETQYF. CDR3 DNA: TGTGCCAGCACTATTACAGGGGGCAAACGCGAAGAGACCCAGTACTTC.